In its sample, the clone carrying this TCR beta chain was seen many times. The antigen remains unidentified. CDR3 size: 14 residues. The germline gives CDR1 DFQATT, CDR2 SNEGSKA (reference sequence). V was shortened by 3 bases and J by 8 bases, with 19 bases between the two germline ends. TCRdb used MiXCR to reprocess the 5' RACE reads, holding one entry per CDR3 protein. Among just over 30,000 distinct CDR3 sequences listed, 4% were seen once. The sample comes from a study of neurological immune-mediated disorders. Study observations and caveats: CDR3 amino acid sequences found in expanded clones were never shared across subjects, suggesting private repertoires in all groups.

Input was over 800,000 sorted T cells, either CD4+ or CD8+. This sequence originates from a middle-aged woman in good health. The specimen was CD4+ T cells from blood. V gene TRBV20-1 combines with J gene TRBJ1-2; no clear D. Here the CDR3 reads CSARPRGGSQGYTF. The CDR3 DNA sequence: TGCAGTGCTAGGCCTCGCGGTGGGAGCCAGGGCTACACCTTC.